This T cell receptor (beta chain) was retrieved from a study of blood T cell repertoires in COVID-19. In the study overall: COVID-19 samples collected from the United States, Italy and Spain covered acute and convalescent phases. The analysed material was cDNA or gDNA that came from T cells, B-cell-depleted T cells, or PBMCs.

In the original workflow: Nucleated cell counts were estimated from reference gene primer amplification. Method: immunoSEQ multiplex PCR; TCRdb's copy keeps in-frame clones and lacks some. The V and J calls and clone size were taken over from that table, and D and trimming were inferred from the DNA. The sample contains roughly 100,000 clones, about four fifths of which appear only once. The V gene lost 7 bases and the J gene lost 2 bases, with 9 bases spanning the gap. Germline CDR1 and CDR2: KGHDR and SFDVKD. The CDR3 totals 13 residues. The material sequenced was peripheral blood. V gene TRBV24-1 combines with J gene TRBJ2-3; D call uncertain. This clonotype was sampled from a human donor in a cohort sampled during active COVID-19. Here the CDR3 DNA reads TGTGCCACCAGCGGTCCGTTCACAGATACGCAGTATTTT. It encodes CATSGPFTDTQYF.